This T cell receptor beta chain was captured by sequencing in a study of monozygotic twins with inflammatory bowel disease. Regarding this clonotype: What it binds is unknown.

The CDR3 is 14 residues long. Germline CDR1 LGHDT, CDR2 YNNKEL (reference sequence). For every sample, eight separate reactions were used to make cDNA. Via template switching, UMIs carrying a 6-nucleotide sample barcode were introduced. Reanalyzing the 5' RACE reads, TCRdb keeps one entry per CDR3 protein, without DNA. The table lists about 110,000 distinct CDR3 sequences, with around 12% in the top ten. Broader study findings: The analysis did not separate different T cell subtypes.

The chain links TRBV3-1 to TRBJ2-5; there is no DNA to check the TCRdb D call of TRBD1. The sample consisted of blood. This TCR was sampled from a human donor with ulcerative colitis or Crohn's disease, or a healthy co-twin of an affected twin (not recorded which). The CDR3 protein is CASSQAQGQETQYF.